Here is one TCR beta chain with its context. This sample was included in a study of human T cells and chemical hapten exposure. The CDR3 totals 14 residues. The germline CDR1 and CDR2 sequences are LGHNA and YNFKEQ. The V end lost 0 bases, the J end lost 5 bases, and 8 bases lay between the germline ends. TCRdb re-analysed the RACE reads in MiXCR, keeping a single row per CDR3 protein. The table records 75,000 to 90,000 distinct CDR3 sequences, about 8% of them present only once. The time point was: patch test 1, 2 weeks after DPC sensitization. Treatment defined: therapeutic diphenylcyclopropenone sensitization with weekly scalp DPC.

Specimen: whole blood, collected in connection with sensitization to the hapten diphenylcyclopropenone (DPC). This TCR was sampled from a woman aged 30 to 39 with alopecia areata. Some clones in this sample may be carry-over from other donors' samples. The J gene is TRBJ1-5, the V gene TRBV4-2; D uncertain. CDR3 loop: CASSQDGRDQPQHF. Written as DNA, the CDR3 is TGTGCCAGCAGCCAAGACGGAAGGGATCAGCCCCAGCATTTT.